This T cell receptor beta chain derives from a study of cytomegalovirus exposure and HLA in healthy donors. Study in general: The same platform used for the 666 first-cohort repertoires was also used for the 90 to 150 validation repertoires, as a later analysis reported.

Notes on this clone: The antigen remains unidentified.

Assay used: immunoSEQ multiplex PCR; TCRdb lists only in-frame clones, some missing. Of tens of thousands of clones listed, roughly 94% were seen once; the top ten hold 0.69%. General study findings and limits: The study listed about 150 cytomegalovirus-associated TCR beta chains.

The germline gives CDR1 SGHTA, CDR2 FQGNSA. There are 15 residues in the CDR3. Trimming pared 6 bases from V and 6 bases from J, leaving 18 bases between. Sequencing was done on a sample of PBMCs. The receptor was isolated from a woman aged 18-29 years in good health and CMV-seronegative. This chain connects TRBV7-2 to TRBJ2-1, with D uncertain. CDR3 in amino acids: CASSYVMRLSNEQFF. As DNA, the CDR3 is TGTGCCAGCAGTTATGTAATGAGACTTAGCAATGAGCAGTTCTTC.